The source of this T cell receptor (beta chain) is a study of shared clonotypes between healthy human individuals. The V gene's germline CDR1 is SGHRS and CDR2 YFSETQ. This CDR3 region has 16 residues. The V end was cut by 4 bases, the J end by 2 bases, with 17 bases between. TCRdb keeps only in-frame clones here, not all; method: immunoSEQ multiplex PCR. Of over a million clones listed, approximately 80% are singletons. The sample comprised memory CD4+ T cells from PBMCs. Stated subset: CD45RA-negative fraction. This chain joins TRBV5-1 and TRBJ2-3; the D is unclear. This clonotype was sampled from a man aged 18 to 29 in good health. Some clones in this sample may be carry-over from other donors' samples. CDR3 residues: CASSRNRVGSTDTQYF. The CDR3 DNA follows: TGCGCCAGCAGCCGTAACCGGGTAGGCTCCACAGATACGCAGTATTTT.